This TCR beta chain is drawn from a study of T cell changes during pregnancy in multiple sclerosis. The assay was immunoSEQ multiplex PCR, and TCRdb's table has in-frame clones only and misses some. Of about 70,000 clones listed, approximately 92% are singletons. Between the trimmed V and J ends, which lost 4 bases and 2 bases, there was a span of 13 bases. The germline CDR1 and CDR2 sequences are SQVTM and ANQGSEA. This CDR3 region has 14 residues. Sequencing was performed on CD8+ T cells from peripheral blood mononuclear cells, taken in the third trimester of pregnancy. This chain connects TRBV29-1 to TRBJ2-3, with TRBD1 as a possible D gene (5 bases). This sequence was found in a female donor in good health, enrolled as a control in a pregnancy study. The CDR3: CSVGGAAFTDTQYF. The DNA of the CDR3 is TGCAGCGTTGGTGGGGCAGCCTTCACAGATACGCAGTATTTT.